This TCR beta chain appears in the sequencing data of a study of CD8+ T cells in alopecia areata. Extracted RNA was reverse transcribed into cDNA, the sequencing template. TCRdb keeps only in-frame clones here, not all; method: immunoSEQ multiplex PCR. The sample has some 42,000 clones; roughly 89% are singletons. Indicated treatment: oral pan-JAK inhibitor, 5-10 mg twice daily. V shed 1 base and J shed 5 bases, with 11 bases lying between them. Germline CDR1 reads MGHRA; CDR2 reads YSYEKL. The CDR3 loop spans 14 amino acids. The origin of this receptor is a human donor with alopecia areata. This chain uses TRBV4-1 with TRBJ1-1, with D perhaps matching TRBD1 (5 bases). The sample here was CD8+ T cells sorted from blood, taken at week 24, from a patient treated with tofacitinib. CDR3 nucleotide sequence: TGCGCCAGCAGCCAAGCCGTATGGGGGACTGAAGCTTTCTTT. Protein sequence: CASSQAVWGTEAFF.